This passage covers 15 T cell receptor beta chains from one sample sequenced in a study of CD8+ T cells in alopecia areata. Sequencing relied on a cDNA template that was reverse transcribed from extracted RNA. Repertoires were generated with immunoSEQ multiplex PCR, while TCRdb's copy carries only in-frame clones and drops some. The table shows around 180,000 clones, with under 80% occurring only once. Sample treatment: oral pan-JAK inhibitor, 5-10 mg twice daily. The sample in question was CD4+ T cells sorted from blood, obtained around week 47, from a patient treated with tofacitinib. These receptors originate from a human donor with alopecia areata.

As DNA, the CDR3 is TGTGCCAGCAGCCTACAGGAGAGCTCCTACGAGCAGTACTTC. This gives the protein CASSLQESSYEQYF. The rearrangement links TRBV13 to TRBJ2-7; a possible D gene is TRBD1 (5 bases). The CDR3 spans 14 residues. V was pared by 5 bases and J by 0 bases, with 11 bases between. CDR1 PRHDT and CDR2 FYEKMQ come from the germline V gene (reference sequence).

This chain uses TRBV4-3 with TRBJ2-7; D perhaps matches TRBD1 (5 bases). Germline-derived CDR1 and CDR2 are LGHNA and YSLEER. Trimming cost V 2 bases and J 4 bases, with 12 bases left between them. The CDR3 totals 14 residues. The CDR3 DNA reads as TGCGCCAGCAGCCAATCCCTTGCAGGGTACGAGCAGTACTTC. It yields the protein CASSQSLAGYEQYF.

The chain joins TRBV29-1 to TRBJ2-3; 11 bases align to TRBD2. Unmatched junction bases numbered 2, after V lost 4 bases and J lost 2 bases. Germline loops: CDR1 SQVTM, CDR2 ANQGSEA. The length of the CDR3 is 14 residues. CDR3 coding DNA: TGCAGCGTTGGACTAGCGGGATTCACAGATACGCAGTATTTT. Translated: CSVGLAGFTDTQYF.

This clone has only a few counts. This sample includes further DNA sequences coding for the same CDR3. The chain combines TRBV29-1 with TRBJ1-1, with D perhaps matching TRBD1 (6 bases). This CDR3 has 12 residues. Looked up from germline, CDR1 is SQVTM and CDR2 is ANQGSEA. Between the trimmed V and J ends, which lost 3 bases and 1 base, there was a span of 6 bases. CDR3 amino acids: CSVDRGNTEAFF. The CDR3 DNA sequence: TGCAGCGTTGACAGGGGGAACACTGAAGCTTTCTTT.

This clone was counted a few times. The gene calls are TRBV6-5 and TRBJ2-1, with 8 bases that match TRBD2. CDR1 is MNHEY, CDR2 SVGAGI, per germline. V trimming: 6 bases; J trimming: 6 bases; junction bases outside the gene matches: 10. The CDR3 covers 15 residues. DNA of the CDR3: TGTGCCAGCAGCTTCACAGGACTAGCTTCCAATGAGCAGTTCTTC. Encoded protein: CASSFTGLASNEQFF.

This clone was counted at least ten times. The rearrangement uses TRBV11-2 and TRBJ2-1; D gene unclear. Germline CDR1 SGHAT, CDR2 FQNNGV. The CDR3 loop spans 15 amino acids. The V end lost 5 bases, the J end lost 6 bases, and 17 bases lay between the germline ends. In nucleotides, the CDR3 is TGTGCCAGCAGCCAACCCTCGGACCCGGGCAATGAGCAGTTCTTC. This translates into CASSQPSDPGNEQFF.

This chain connects TRBV6-4 to TRBJ2-3; tentatively, D is TRBD1 or TRBD2 (5 bases each). There are 15 residues in the CDR3. V was trimmed by 5 bases and J by 3 bases, leaving 15 bases between them. Germline V lookup: CDR1 MRHNA, CDR2 SNTAGT. The CDR3 nucleotides read TGTGCCAGCAGTAAGAATCCGGGACCGACAGATACGCAGTATTTT. Its translation is CASSKNPGPTDTQYF.

In its sample, this clone was seen a few times. The chain combines TRBV18 with TRBJ2-5; D is ambiguous. Trimming stripped 3 bases from V and 1 base from J, with 9 bases between. There are 14 residues in the CDR3. The germline V gene has CDR1 KGHSH and CDR2 LQKENI. CDR3 DNA sequence: TGTGCCAGCTCACCCATCGTGGGCCAAGAGACCCAGTACTTC. Protein sequence: CASSPIVGQETQYF.

This clone was found a few times. V is TRBV29-1 and J is TRBJ2-1, with 7 bases fitting TRBD1. The CDR3 loop spans 15 amino acids. The ends lost 1 base at V and 1 base at J; junction bases unmatched: 4. Germline lookup yields CDR1 SQVTM and CDR2 ANQGSEA. The CDR3 is CSVEGQQGSYNEQFF. DNA for the CDR3: TGCAGCGTTGAAGGGCAACAGGGGTCCTACAATGAGCAGTTCTTC.

The CDR3: CASSLRTSDEQFF. DNA for the CDR3: TGTGCCAGCAGCCTCCGGACTAGCGATGAGCAGTTCTTC. The chain has TRBV11-2 and TRBJ2-1; 9 bases map to TRBD2. This CDR3 has 13 residues. V was pared by 5 bases and J by 8 bases, with 4 bases of the junction left unmatched. Germline CDR1 reads SGHAT; CDR2 reads FQNNGV.

The J gene is TRBJ1-2, the V gene TRBV7-3; D not resolved. The CDR3 extends over 13 amino acids. Per germline, CDR1 SGHTA and CDR2 FQGTGA. V shed 5 bases and J shed 8 bases, with 15 bases lying between them. CDR3 sequence: CASSPIVGEGYTF. The CDR3 nucleotides are TGTGCCAGCAGCCCTATCGTGGGAGAGGGCTACACCTTC.

The V and J genes are TRBV5-6 and TRBJ2-2; weak D call: TRBD2 (5 bases). The CDR3 contains 13 residues. With 0 bases removed from V and 5 bases from J, the gap between germline ends came to 5 bases. Looked up from germline, CDR1 is SGHDT and CDR2 is YYEEEE. CDR3 DNA sequence: TGTGCCAGCAGCTTGGGACTAACCGGGGAGCTGTTTTTT. This translates into CASSLGLTGELFF.

The rearrangement uses TRBV6-5 and TRBJ2-3; 13 nucleotides agree with TRBD2. The CDR3 sequence is 15 residues long. CDR1 MNHEY and CDR2 SVGAGI come from the germline V gene. The V and J ends lost 7 bases and 6 bases, in that order; junction bases with no gene match: 7. This CDR3 is CASTGLAGVLDTQYF. The CDR3 nucleotides read TGTGCCAGCACTGGACTAGCGGGGGTGTTGGATACGCAGTATTTT.

V gene TRBV27 combines with J gene TRBJ1-2; 7 bases map to TRBD1. This CDR3 spans 15 amino acids. Germline assignment: CDR1 MNHEY and CDR2 SMNVEV (reference sequence). V shed 1 base, J shed 2 bases, and the junction held 4 bases outside the gene matches. The CDR3 region has the DNA TGTGCCAGCAGTTTATTGGGACAGACCAACTATGGCTACACCTTC. Protein sequence: CASSLLGQTNYGYTF.

DNA of the CDR3: TGTGCCAGCAGCACTAGCGGCTACGAGCAGTACTTC. Translating it yields CASSTSGYEQYF. The chain employs TRBV2 and TRBJ2-7, with TRBD2 matching over 8 bases. J was trimmed by 3 bases and V by 6 bases; bases with no gene match: 1. Germline V CDR1 and CDR2: SNHLY, FYNNEI. This CDR3 has 12 amino acids.